One sample yielded the 25 T cell receptor beta chains listed below, sequenced in a study of T cell responses to AZD1222 COVID-19 vaccine. TCRdb's copy holds only in-frame clones and misses some; the assay was immunoSEQ multiplex PCR. In the table there are roughly 120,000 clones, 70% to 90% of which are singletons. The sample in question was peripheral blood, obtained on day 0 of AZD1222 vaccination. The origin of the receptors is an adult in good health.

This chain links TRBV4-1 with TRBJ2-3; D uncertain. The V end lost 0 bases, the J end lost 4 bases, and 14 bases lay between the germline ends. This CDR3 spans 16 amino acids. The germline V gene has CDR1 MGHRA and CDR2 YSYEKL. CDR3 nucleotides: TGCGCCAGCAGCCAAGATCTGGGCCTTACCCCAGATACGCAGTATTTT. Translating it yields CASSQDLGLTPDTQYF.

The chain has TRBV18 and TRBJ2-7; TRBD2 agrees at 8 bases. The CDR3 length is 14 residues. Per the germline V gene, CDR1 is KGHSH and CDR2 is LQKENI. The V and J ends lost 2 bases and 6 bases, in that order; junction bases with no gene match: 6. CDR3 region: CASSPGVAGSEQYF. The CDR3 coding sequence is TGTGCCAGCTCACCAGGGGTAGCGGGATCCGAGCAGTACTTC.

The chain joins TRBV30 to TRBJ1-5; D is uncertain. The CDR3 consists of 13 residues. Trimming left V 4 bases short and J 6 bases short, with 13 bases between. Looked up from germline, CDR1 is GTSNPN and CDR2 is SVGIG (reference sequence). The CDR3: CAWTGEEGQPQHF. In DNA form, the CDR3 reads TGTGCCTGGACTGGGGAGGAAGGTCAGCCCCAGCATTTT. The variable domain in full, with the rest retrieved from reference TRBV30 and TRBJ1-5, is SQTIHQWPATLVQPVGSPLSLECTVEGTSNPNLYWYRQAAGRGLQLLFYSVGIGQISSEVPQNLSASRPQDRQFILSSKKLLLSDSGFYLCAWTGEEGQPQHFGDGTRLSIL.

J is TRBJ1-2 and V is TRBV6-5, with D tentatively TRBD1 (6 bases). V gave up 7 bases and J gave up 2 bases, with 11 bases separating them. CDR3 length: 13 amino acids. CDR1 MNHEY and CDR2 SVGAGI come from the germline V gene. The DNA of the CDR3 is TGTGCCAGCACTGGACAGTTCAACTATGGCTACACCTTC. Translating it yields CASTGQFNYGYTF.

Of note for this clone: The sample contains more than one DNA sequence encoding this CDR3. The chain employs TRBV19 and TRBJ1-5, with 10 bases aligning to TRBD1. This CDR3 has 14 amino acids. V shed 6 bases and J 2 bases; nucleotides not matched to a gene: 1. Germline lookup yields CDR1 LNHDA and CDR2 SQIVND (reference sequence). CDR3 nucleotides: TGTGCCAGTAGCGGGACAGGGGGCAATCAGCCCCAGCATTTT. Amino acid sequence: CASSGTGGNQPQHF.

The chain joins TRBV7-3 to TRBJ2-3; 9 bases line up with TRBD2. CDR1 is SGHTA, CDR2 FQGTGA, per germline. The trim removed 3 bases at V and 4 bases at J, leaving 5 bases unmatched. The CDR3 has 15 amino acids. The CDR3 coding sequence is TGTGCCAGCAGCTTGGGGACTAGCTCGGCAGATACGCAGTATTTT. It is translated as CASSLGTSSADTQYF.

This chain links TRBV6-5 with TRBJ1-5; tentative D call: TRBD1 (6 bases). The CDR3 spans 12 residues. Trimming removed 5 bases at V and 7 bases at J, with 9 bases between. CDR1 and CDR2 from the germline V gene are MNHEY and SVGAGI. CDR3 sequence (DNA): TGTGCCAGCAGTCGAGGGGGGCAGCCCCAGCATTTT. Encoded protein: CASSRGGQPQHF.

This clone was seen only once. V gene TRBV5-1 combines with J gene TRBJ2-3; TRBD2 might be the D (7 bases). Germline V gene sequence: CDR1 SGHRS, CDR2 YFSETQ. V lost 5 bases and J lost 4, with 14 bases in between. The CDR3 loop spans 14 amino acids. The CDR3 is CASRPGGGADTQYF. The CDR3 DNA follows: TGCGCCAGCAGACCTGGCGGGGGCGCAGATACGCAGTATTTT.

This CDR3 reads CAISESNRDTQYF. CDR3 in DNA: TGTGCCATCAGTGAGTCCAACAGGGACACGCAGTACTTC. The V and J genes are TRBV10-3 and TRBJ2-7, with D perhaps matching TRBD1 (6 bases). Trimming took off 0 bases at V and 9 bases at J, with 12 bases between the two ends. The CDR3 totals 13 residues. CDR1 and CDR2 (germline): ENHRY, SYGVKD.

The CDR3 sequence: CASSPSLAGESEQYF. The CDR3 DNA follows: TGTGCCAGCTCACCGAGTCTAGCGGGGGAGTCCGAGCAGTACTTC. The rearrangement joins TRBV18 to TRBJ2-7, with 10 bases fitting TRBD2. Looked up from germline, CDR1 is KGHSH and CDR2 is LQKENI. Germline trimming cut 3 bases from V and 6 bases from J; bases unmatched to any gene: 8. CDR3 length: 15 residues. The complete variable domain, with remaining parts taken from reference TRBV18 and TRBJ2-7, reads NAGVMQNPRHLVRRRGQEARLRCSPMKGHSHVYWYRQLPEEGLKFMVYLQKENIIDESGMPKERFSAEFPKEGPSILRIQQVVRGDSAAYFCASSPSLAGESEQYFGPGTRLTVT.

This sequence joins TRBV28 and TRBJ2-1; D unresolved. The CDR3 is 12 residues long. CDR1 and CDR2 from the germline V gene are MDHEN and SYDVKM. V was cut by 6 bases and J by 7 bases, with 10 bases left in between. DNA of the CDR3: TGTGCCAGCAGCGCCCCACGGAATGAGCAGTTCTTC. The encoded protein is CASSAPRNEQFF.

The CDR3 nucleotides are TGTGCCATCAGACTGCCCCCCGGGGAGCAGTACTTC. This translates into CAIRLPPGEQYF. The chain is built from TRBV10-3 and TRBJ2-7; no clear D. V was clipped by 6 bases and J by 7 bases, with 13 bases between them. This CDR3 comprises 12 residues. Germline V gene data show CDR1 as ENHRY and CDR2 as SYGVKD.

CDR3 in amino acids: CASSLGRRNEQFF. The CDR3 region has the DNA TGTGCCAGCAGTTTGGGACGGAGAAATGAGCAGTTCTTC. This chain uses TRBV28 with TRBJ2-1; D tentatively reads TRBD1 or TRBD2 (5 bases each). Germline CDR1 reads MDHEN; CDR2 reads SYDVKM. Trimming removed 3 bases from V and 7 bases from J, with 10 bases in between. The CDR3 loop spans 13 amino acids.

This sequence joins TRBV7-9 and TRBJ1-1; a possible D gene is TRBD1 (6 bases). Germline values: CDR1 SEHNR, CDR2 FQNEAQ (reference sequence). V shed 5 bases and J shed 0 bases, with 13 bases lying between them. The CDR3 length is 15 residues. The CDR3 coding sequence is TGTGCCAGCAGCCCCCGGACAGCCCTGAACACTGAAGCTTTCTTT. It specifies CASSPRTALNTEAFF.

The chain combines TRBV6-5 with TRBJ2-7; 9 nucleotides match TRBD1. Per germline, CDR1 MNHEY and CDR2 SVGAGI. V lost 6 bases to trimming and J lost 6 bases; unmatched junction nucleotides: 6. CDR3 length: 13 residues. The CDR3 bases are TGTGCCAGCAGGGGGACAGGGTATGTCGAGCAGTACTTC. Amino acids: CASRGTGYVEQYF.

This clone was seen only once. V and J are TRBV5-6 and TRBJ2-1, with D uncertain. CDR3 length: 14 amino acids. Trimming removed 4 bases from V and 12 bases from J, with 20 bases in between. Germline loops: CDR1 SGHDT, CDR2 YYEEEE. In DNA, the CDR3 is TGTGCCAGCAGCCCCTTTTGGGCTACTCAAGGGCAGTTCTTC. This encodes CASSPFWATQGQFF.

The chain couples TRBV19 to TRBJ1-5, with D maybe TRBD1 (5 bases). In germline, CDR1 is LNHDA, CDR2 SQIVND (reference sequence). The CDR3 sequence is 18 residues long. V dropped 2 bases and J dropped 0 bases, with 17 bases sitting between them. CDR3 in DNA: TGTGCCAGTAGTATACGGGGGACCGGACCCTATAGCAATCAGCCCCAGCATTTT. Translating gives CASSIRGTGPYSNQPQHF.

In the case of this clone: Different DNA sequences within this sample yield the same CDR3. J is TRBJ2-5 and V is TRBV20-1, with D unresolved. Looked up from germline, CDR1 is DFQATT and CDR2 is SNEGSKA (reference sequence). This CDR3 spans 11 amino acids. The V and J ends lost 6 bases and 5 bases respectively, with 10 bases between them. The chain's CDR3 is CSALAGETQYF. In nucleotides, the CDR3 is TGCAGTGCCTTGGCTGGGGAGACCCAGTACTTC.

This clone has a single count. The genes are TRBV5-1 and TRBJ2-2; TRBD2 matches at 7 bases. Germline V CDR1 and CDR2: SGHRS, YFSETQ. J lost 0 bases, V lost 0 bases, and 2 bases had no gene match. This CDR3 has 16 amino acids. CDR3 sequence (DNA): TGCGCCAGCAGCTTGGCCCTAGCGGCGAACACCGGGGAGCTGTTTTTT. This codes for CASSLALAANTGELFF.

The J gene is TRBJ2-3, the V gene TRBV11-2; the match to TRBD2 covers 12 bases. The ends lost 5 bases at V and 3 bases at J; junction bases unmatched: 9. The germline V gene has CDR1 SGHAT and CDR2 FQNNGV. The CDR3 contains 17 residues. The CDR3 DNA reads TGTGCCAGCAGCCCCGGGACTAGCGGGTGGGGAACAGATACGCAGTATTTT. Protein product: CASSPGTSGWGTDTQYF. Full variable domain (missing parts from reference TRBV11-2 and TRBJ2-3): EAGVAQSPRYKIIEKRQSVAFWCNPISGHATLYWYQQILGQGPKLLIQFQNNGVVDDSQLPKDRFSAERLKGVDSTLKIQPAKLEDSAVYLCASSPGTSGWGTDTQYFGPGTRLTVL.

This clone was seen just once. The rearrangement links TRBV19 to TRBJ2-7, with TRBD1 identical over 8 bases. The CDR3 runs to 14 residues. V shed 4 bases and J 3 bases; nucleotides not matched to a gene: 5. CDR1 and CDR2 (germline): LNHDA, SQIVND (reference sequence). CDR3 coding DNA: TGTGCCAGTAGTACCTCAGGGGGCATCTACGAGCAGTACTTC. Translation gives CASSTSGGIYEQYF.

V gene TRBV28 combines with J gene TRBJ2-1; D not resolved. V gave up 3 bases and J gave up 4 bases, with 13 bases separating them. CDR1 is MDHEN and CDR2 is SYDVKM in the germline V gene. This CDR3 is built from 15 residues. Here the CDR3 reads CASSFRILRYNEQFF. CDR3 nucleotides: TGTGCCAGCAGTTTTCGGATACTCCGTTACAATGAGCAGTTCTTC.

The rearrangement uses TRBV5-4 and TRBJ2-1; 10 nucleotides line up with TRBD1. V lost 0 bases to trimming and J lost 6 bases; unmatched junction nucleotides: 3. Germline V gene lookup returns CDR1 SGHNT and CDR2 YYREEE (reference sequence). The CDR3 length is 15 residues. The CDR3 nucleotides read TGTGCCAGCAGCTTGGGCCGACAGGGGGCCAATGAGCAGTTCTTC. Protein product: CASSLGRQGANEQFF.

V usage is TRBV10-3 and J usage is TRBJ1-5; D possibly corresponds to TRBD1 (6 bases). Germline CDR1 is ENHRY and CDR2 is SYGVKD. The germline V and J ends were trimmed by 10 bases and 4 bases, with 14 bases remaining between them. This CDR3 has 13 amino acids. The CDR3 nucleotides read TGTGCCACCGATGGGGGCTGGAATCAGCCCCAGCATTTT. Its protein product is CATDGGWNQPQHF.

The CDR3 sequence: CASSRDSNYGYTF. CDR3 nucleotide sequence: TGTGCCAGCAGTAGGGACAGCAACTATGGCTACACCTTC. This sequence joins TRBV7-2 and TRBJ1-2; TRBD1 agrees at 7 bases. This CDR3 spans 13 amino acids. CDR1 and CDR2 (germline): SGHTA, FQGNSA. Unmatched junction bases numbered 3, after V lost 6 bases and J lost 2 bases.